This TCR beta chain was sequenced in a study of esophageal squamous cell carcinoma under preoperative chemotherapy (dated by TCRdb to 2016 to 2018). Study-level background: The study profiled TCR repertoires of both peripheral blood T cells and tumor-infiltrating lymphocytes. In patients with esophageal squamous cell carcinoma, the study looked at what paclitaxel-nedaplatin chemotherapy did to T-cell receptor repertoires. Repertoires were compared between samples taken before and after paclitaxel-nedaplatin therapy. Roughly five patients with primary esophageal squamous cell carcinoma were included in the cohort.

The time point label, read with the paper, signifies: before preoperative PTX-NDP chemotherapy. Patients received paclitaxel-nedaplatin as preoperative chemotherapy before surgery. The library relied on PCR. The listed sequencing device is HiSeq X Ten. High-throughput sequencing was used to characterize TCR repertoires. TCRdb redid the processing of the public reads, applying fastp at Q25 and MiXCR, and retained in-frame beta chains. Every distinct CDR3 protein forms one entry, paired with its most common genes and DNA. The sample includes roughly 15,000 distinct CDR3 sequences, with roughly half observed a single time. The top ten clonotypes cover roughly 30% of the sample. General findings and caveats noted by the study authors: Tumor-infiltrating lymphocytes after treatment appeared to come partly from peripheral T cells migrating into the tumor, rather than solely from local clonal changes. After chemotherapy, peripheral T cells showed a significant rise in TCR diversity, whereas tumor-infiltrating lymphocytes did not. The cohort was small, with only a few patients with esophageal squamous cell carcinoma analyzed. Paclitaxel-nedaplatin therapy induced immediate and substantial clonotype frequency changes, with contraction more likely among abundant clones than amplification.

Taken from the germline V gene, the CDR1 and CDR2 loops are SGHTA and FQGNSA. Relative to germline, V is missing 2 bases and J is missing 9 bases, with 14 bases of the junction outside any gene match. From the cysteine through the phenylalanine, the CDR3 covers 17 amino acids. Left in the record is the CDR3 DNA by itself, 51 bases read in frame from the first base. This clonotype was recorded at least ten times. This clone's antigen is unknown. Base quality data are lacking; no much larger clone is found one base away. The material was obtained from a patient given preoperative chemotherapy. The TCR comes from a human donor with esophageal squamous cell carcinoma. The donor label of this sample is uncertain. Recombination connected TRBV7-2 to TRBJ2-1, and 9 bases in between align with TRBD1. The base sequence is TGTGCCAGCAGCTTATTGGACGGACAGGGGTTCCCGACTGAGCAGTTCTTC. Translated, this is CASSLLDGQGFPTEQFF.